This T cell receptor (beta chain) was identified in a study of blood T cell repertoires in COVID-19. Study overall: Sources were T cells, B-cell-depleted T cells, or PBMCs; the material itself was cDNA or gDNA.

It was during active infection that Seattle patients were enrolled and then longitudinally followed. This CDR3 has 14 amino acids. Germline loops: CDR1 LNHDA, CDR2 SQIVND (reference sequence). V lost 2 bases to trimming and J lost 1 base, with 9 bases between them. The authors' processing: Nucleated cell counts were estimated from reference gene primer amplification. Clones were sequenced by immunoSEQ multiplex PCR, and TCRdb holds only the in-frame ones, with some missing. Clone size and the V and J calls come from that table; the DNA yielded D and trimming. The table records fewer than 350,000 clones, approximately 87% of them present only once.

Source material: peripheral blood. The chain combines TRBV19 with TRBJ2-7, with TRBD1 as a possible D gene (6 bases). This receptor was taken from a woman aged 25 to 39 with COVID-19, enrolled during active disease. Here the CDR3 DNA reads TGTGCCAGTAGTATATTGGGGGCGTCCTACGAGCAGTACTTC. Encoded protein: CASSILGASYEQYF.